This T cell receptor beta chain appears in the sequencing data of a study of human T cells and chemical hapten exposure. Overall study context: The patch tests put 0.01% DPC on the skin of the upper back and were read 6 days later.

Many counts were recorded for this clonotype. Its antigen is undetermined. The V gene's germline CDR1 is SGHKS and CDR2 YYEKEE (reference sequence). The V end lost 1 base, the J end lost 2 bases, and 11 bases lay between the germline ends. The CDR3 loop spans 15 amino acids. Study-level findings and limits: Expanded TCRs created a significantly greater count of big CDR3 similarity clusters than controls did.

Noted time point: pre-sensitization, week 0. Regarding treatment: therapeutic diphenylcyclopropenone sensitization with weekly scalp DPC. TCRdb ran MiXCR on the RACE reads and lists one entry per CDR3 protein. Of around 60,000 distinct CDR3 sequences listed, 6.7% are singletons. The receptor comes from a woman aged 25 to 39 with alopecia areata. Some clones in this sample may be carry-over from other donors' samples. The sample in question was whole blood, obtained in connection with sensitization to the hapten diphenylcyclopropenone (DPC). The chain couples TRBV5-5 to TRBJ2-3; tentatively, D is TRBD2 (6 bases). CDR3 DNA: TGTGCCAGCAGCTTGTGGCGGGGACTCACAGATACGCAGTATTTT. It translates to CASSLWRGLTDTQYF.